The sequence of this T cell receptor beta chain was determined in a study of Tregs in tolerant kidney transplant recipients. Study observations and caveats: Activated donor B cell expansion appeared to reveal the most relevant donor-specific TCRbeta repertoire. Antigen-driven expansion was suggested because donor-specific Tregs expanded more than all Tregs in tolerant patients.

Related graft donors supplied nonmyeloablative bone marrow transplants, and mixed chimerism was transient. Unstimulated Tregs (CD4+CD25+CD127-) and CD4+CD25- non-Tregs were sorted from PBMCs. Trimming stripped 4 bases from V and 6 bases from J, with 6 bases between. The CDR3 covers 10 residues. Germline CDR1 is DFQATT and CDR2 is SNEGSKA (reference sequence). TCRdb's copy holds only in-frame clones and misses some; the assay was immunoSEQ multiplex PCR. The profile shows approximately 50,000 clones, 91% of them singletons. Concerning this clone: Its matching antigen is unknown.

The sequencing used CD8+ T cells from blood (PBMCs), collected 24 months after the transplant. This TCR came from a human patient who received a combined kidney and bone marrow transplant. Certain T cells may be donor cells from the graft. The chain recombines TRBV20-1 with TRBJ1-2; the D is unclear. In DNA, the CDR3 is TGCAGTGCTACGGGAAATGGCTACACCTTC. This translates into CSATGNGYTF.